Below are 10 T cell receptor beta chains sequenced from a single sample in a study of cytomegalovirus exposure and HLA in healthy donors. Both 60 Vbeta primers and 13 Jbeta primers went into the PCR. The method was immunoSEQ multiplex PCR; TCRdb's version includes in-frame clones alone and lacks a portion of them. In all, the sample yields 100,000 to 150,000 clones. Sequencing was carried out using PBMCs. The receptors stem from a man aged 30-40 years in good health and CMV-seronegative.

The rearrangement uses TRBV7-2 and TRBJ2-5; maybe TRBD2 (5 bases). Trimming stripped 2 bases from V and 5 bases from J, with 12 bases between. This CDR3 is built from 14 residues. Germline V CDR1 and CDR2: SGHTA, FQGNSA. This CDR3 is CASSLRGRAETQYF. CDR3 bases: TGTGCCAGCAGCTTAAGAGGGAGAGCCGAGACCCAGTACTTC. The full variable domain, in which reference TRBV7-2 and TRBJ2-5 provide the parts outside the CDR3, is GAGVSQSPSNKVTEKGKDVELRCDPISGHTALYWYRQSLGQGLEFLIYFQGNSAPDKSGLPSDRFSAERTGGSVSTLTIQRTQQEDSAVYLCASSLRGRAETQYFGPGTRLLVL.

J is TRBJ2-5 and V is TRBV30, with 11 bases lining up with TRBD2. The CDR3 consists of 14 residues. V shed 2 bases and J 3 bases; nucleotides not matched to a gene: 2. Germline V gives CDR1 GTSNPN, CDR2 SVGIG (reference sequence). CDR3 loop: CAWSPGLAEETQYF. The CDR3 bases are TGTGCCTGGAGTCCGGGACTAGCGGAAGAGACCCAGTACTTC.

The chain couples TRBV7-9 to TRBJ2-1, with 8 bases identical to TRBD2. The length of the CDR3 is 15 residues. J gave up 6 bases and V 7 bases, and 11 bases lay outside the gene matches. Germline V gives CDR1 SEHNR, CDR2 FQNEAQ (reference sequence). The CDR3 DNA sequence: TGTGCCAGCAACTCAGCGGGAGTGTTGGGCAATGAGCAGTTCTTC. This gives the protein CASNSAGVLGNEQFF.

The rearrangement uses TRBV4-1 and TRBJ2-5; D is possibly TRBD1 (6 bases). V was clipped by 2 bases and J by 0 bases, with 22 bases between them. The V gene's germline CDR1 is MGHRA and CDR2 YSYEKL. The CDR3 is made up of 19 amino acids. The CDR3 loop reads CASSQSETGWGTYQETQYF. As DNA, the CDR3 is TGCGCCAGCAGCCAATCGGAAACAGGGTGGGGGACATACCAAGAGACCCAGTACTTC.

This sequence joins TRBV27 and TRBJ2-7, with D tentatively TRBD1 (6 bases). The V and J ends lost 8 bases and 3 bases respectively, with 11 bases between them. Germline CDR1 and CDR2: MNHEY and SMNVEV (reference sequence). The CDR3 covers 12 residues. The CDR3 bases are TGTGCCAGCGGTCCGACAGGCTACGAGCAGTACTTC. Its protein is CASGPTGYEQYF.

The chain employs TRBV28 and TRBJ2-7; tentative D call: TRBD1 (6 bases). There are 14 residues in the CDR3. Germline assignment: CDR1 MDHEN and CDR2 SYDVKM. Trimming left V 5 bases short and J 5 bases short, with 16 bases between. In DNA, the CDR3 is TGTGCCAGCAGTCCGTACAGGGTGGACCACGAGCAGTACTTC. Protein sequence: CASSPYRVDHEQYF.

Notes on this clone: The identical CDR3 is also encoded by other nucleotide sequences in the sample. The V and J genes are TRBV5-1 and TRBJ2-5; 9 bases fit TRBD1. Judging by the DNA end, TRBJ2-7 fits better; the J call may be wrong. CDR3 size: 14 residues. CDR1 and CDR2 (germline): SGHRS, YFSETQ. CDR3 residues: CASSFGTGSYEQYF. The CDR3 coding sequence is TGCGCCAGCAGCTTCGGGACAGGGAGCTACGAGCAGTACTTC.

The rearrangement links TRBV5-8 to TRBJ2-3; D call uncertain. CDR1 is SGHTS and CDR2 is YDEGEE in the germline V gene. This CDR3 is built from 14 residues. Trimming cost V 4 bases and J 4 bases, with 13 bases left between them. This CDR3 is CASSPSYLADTQYF. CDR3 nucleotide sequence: TGTGCCAGCAGCCCATCCTATTTGGCAGATACGCAGTATTTT.

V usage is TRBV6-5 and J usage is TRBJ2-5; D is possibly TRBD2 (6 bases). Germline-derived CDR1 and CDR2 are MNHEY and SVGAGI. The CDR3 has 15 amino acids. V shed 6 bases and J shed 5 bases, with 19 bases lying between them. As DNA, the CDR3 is TGTGCCAGCAGCCACGACGGACCGGGAGCTGAGACCCAGTACTTC. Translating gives CASSHDGPGAETQYF.

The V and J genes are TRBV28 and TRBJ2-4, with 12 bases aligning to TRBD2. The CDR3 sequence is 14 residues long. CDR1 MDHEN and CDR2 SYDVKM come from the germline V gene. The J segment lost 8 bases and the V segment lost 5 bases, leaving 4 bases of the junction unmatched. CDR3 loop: CASSRLAGDDIQYF. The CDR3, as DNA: TGTGCCAGCAGTCGACTAGCGGGAGACGACATTCAGTACTTC. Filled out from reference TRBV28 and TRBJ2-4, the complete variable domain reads DVKVTQSSRYLVKRTGEKVFLECVQDMDHENMFWYRQDPGLGLRLIYFSYDVKMKEKGDIPEGYSVSREKKERFSLILESASTNQTSMYLCASSRLAGDDIQYFGAGTRLSVL.